This is a list of T cell receptor beta chains from one sample in a study of blood T cell repertoires in COVID-19. The assay was immunoSEQ multiplex PCR, and TCRdb's table has in-frame clones only and misses some. The sample lists some 180,000 clones, 70% to 80% seen once, with around an eighth in the top ten. The source material was PBMCs or T cells enriched from blood (not recorded which). The origin of the receptors is a man between 60 and 75 years old who had been exposed to COVID-19. Each CDR3 is given with its conserved first and last residue. The order of the fields is V gene, J gene, clone size, D gene, CDR3 protein, CDR3 DNA. D genes are given only for firm matches. Clone sizes are given selectively: once, few, many, or a class where the clone is expanded.

v_call: TRBV6-6
j_call: TRBJ1-1
clone_size: NA
d_call: TRBD1
cdr3_aa: CASSSTHRGNVEAFF
cdr3_nt: TGTGCCAGCAGTTCAACCCACAGGGGGAATGTTGAAGCTTTCTTT

v_call: TRBV6-1
j_call: TRBJ1-3
clone_size: NA
d_call: TRBD1
cdr3_aa: CASSEGQGNTIYF
cdr3_nt: TGTGCCAGCAGTGAGGGACAGGGGAACACCATATATTTT

v_call: TRBV6-1
j_call: TRBJ2-1
clone_size: NA
d_call: TRBD2
cdr3_aa: CASSHSREGREQFF
cdr3_nt: TGTGCCAGCAGCCATAGTCGGGAGGGCCGTGAGCAGTTCTTC

v_call: TRBV5-1
j_call: TRBJ2-7
clone_size: once
d_call: NA
cdr3_aa: CASSSQIEQYF
cdr3_nt: TGCGCCAGCAGCTCCCAGATTGAGCAGTACTTC

v_call: TRBV9
j_call: TRBJ2-2
clone_size: few
d_call: TRBD1
cdr3_aa: CASSPQAGTGGGELFF
cdr3_nt: TGTGCCAGCAGCCCACAAGCCGGGACAGGGGGCGGCGAGCTGTTTTTT

v_call: TRBV5-5
j_call: TRBJ2-7
clone_size: few
d_call: NA
cdr3_aa: CASSHGHLSEQYF
cdr3_nt: TGTGCCAGCAGCCATGGACACCTTTCCGAGCAGTACTTC

v_call: TRBV19
j_call: TRBJ2-7
clone_size: NA
d_call: NA
cdr3_aa: CASSIVVIGTSPPLVEQYF
cdr3_nt: TGTGCCAGTAGTATAGTGGTGATTGGCACCTCCCCCCCGCTGGTCGAGCAGTACTTC

v_call: TRBV5-6
j_call: TRBJ1-6
clone_size: once
d_call: TRBD1
cdr3_aa: CASSPRTGSGSPLHF
cdr3_nt: TGTGCCAGCAGCCCGCGGACAGGGAGCGGTTCACCCCTCCACTTT

v_call: TRBV19
j_call: TRBJ1-3
clone_size: NA
d_call: TRBD1
cdr3_aa: CASSIAIQGAFGNTIYF
cdr3_nt: TGTGCCAGTAGTATTGCCATACAGGGGGCTTTTGGAAACACCATATATTTT

v_call: TRBV27
j_call: TRBJ1-6
clone_size: NA
d_call: NA
cdr3_aa: CASSYEVQNSPLHF
cdr3_nt: TGTGCCAGCAGTTACGAGGTTCAGAATTCACCCCTCCACTTT

v_call: TRBV10-2
j_call: TRBJ2-7
clone_size: few
d_call: TRBD2
cdr3_aa: CASSPPGGAYEQYF
cdr3_nt: TGCGCCAGCAGTCCCCCGGGGGGAGCCTACGAGCAGTACTTC

v_call: TRBV28
j_call: TRBJ1-3
clone_size: NA
d_call: TRBD1
cdr3_aa: CASSTVGGPHSGNTIYF
cdr3_nt: TGTGCCAGCAGTACAGTAGGGGGCCCCCACTCTGGAAACACCATATATTTT

v_call: TRBV9
j_call: TRBJ2-3
clone_size: NA
d_call: NA
cdr3_aa: CASSGPGLTDTQYF
cdr3_nt: TGTGCCAGCAGCGGCCCGGGTCTTACAGATACGCAGTATTTT

v_call: TRBV29-1
j_call: TRBJ1-5
clone_size: NA
d_call: TRBD1
cdr3_aa: CSVAGTGTQPQHF
cdr3_nt: TGCAGCGTAGCCGGGACAGGGACCCAGCCCCAGCATTTT

v_call: TRBV4-2
j_call: TRBJ2-5
clone_size: NA
d_call: TRBD2
cdr3_aa: CASSQEQSFSGRGETQYF
cdr3_nt: TGTGCCAGCAGCCAAGAACAATCCTTTAGCGGGAGAGGCGAGACCCAGTACTTC

v_call: TRBV7-2
j_call: TRBJ2-7
clone_size: NA
d_call: NA
cdr3_aa: CASTRAQGGIHEQYF
cdr3_nt: TGTGCCAGCACCCGCGCCCAGGGGGGCATCCACGAGCAGTACTTC

v_call: TRBV5-4
j_call: TRBJ2-1
clone_size: NA
d_call: TRBD2
cdr3_aa: CASSLGLAGAYNEQFF
cdr3_nt: TGTGCCAGCAGCTTGGGTCTAGCGGGAGCCTACAATGAGCAGTTCTTC

v_call: TRBV19
j_call: TRBJ2-1
clone_size: NA
d_call: NA
cdr3_aa: CASSWGLFGEQFF
cdr3_nt: TGTGCCAGTAGTTGGGGGCTATTCGGGGAGCAGTTCTTC

v_call: TRBV6-5
j_call: TRBJ2-7
clone_size: few
d_call: NA
cdr3_aa: CASSQMGSSAGEQYF
cdr3_nt: TGTGCCAGCAGCCAGATGGGCAGTTCGGCAGGCGAGCAGTACTTC

v_call: TRBV29-1
j_call: TRBJ2-7
clone_size: NA
d_call: TRBD1
cdr3_aa: CSVRDREPTYEQYF
cdr3_nt: TGCAGCGTGCGCGACAGGGAACCGACCTACGAGCAGTACTTC

v_call: TRBV6-1
j_call: TRBJ2-1
clone_size: NA
d_call: TRBD2
cdr3_aa: CASSEAPAGEKRSEQFF
cdr3_nt: TGTGCCAGCAGTGAAGCGCCAGCGGGAGAAAAGCGGAGTGAGCAGTTCTTC

v_call: TRBV11-3
j_call: TRBJ2-3
clone_size: NA
d_call: TRBD1
cdr3_aa: CASSYGQENTDTQYF
cdr3_nt: TGTGCCAGCAGCTACGGACAGGAAAACACAGATACGCAGTATTTT

v_call: TRBV5-1
j_call: TRBJ1-4
clone_size: NA
d_call: NA
cdr3_aa: CASSLQTVAEKLFF
cdr3_nt: TGCGCCAGCAGCTTGCAGACAGTGGCTGAAAAACTGTTTTTT

v_call: TRBV30
j_call: TRBJ2-1
clone_size: NA
d_call: TRBD2
cdr3_aa: CAWSPRAGVYNEQFF
cdr3_nt: TGTGCCTGGAGTCCAAGAGCGGGAGTTTACAATGAGCAGTTCTTC

v_call: TRBV11-2
j_call: TRBJ2-7
clone_size: NA
d_call: TRBD2
cdr3_aa: CASSLRTGGGEQYF
cdr3_nt: TGTGCCAGCAGCTTAAGGACGGGAGGTGGAGAGCAGTACTTC

v_call: TRBV7-8
j_call: TRBJ1-1
clone_size: NA
d_call: NA
cdr3_aa: CASSLSEFYGTEAFF
cdr3_nt: TGTGCCAGCAGCTTATCTGAGTTTTATGGCACTGAAGCTTTCTTT

v_call: TRBV7-9
j_call: TRBJ2-3
clone_size: NA
d_call: TRBD2
cdr3_aa: CASSVSGTSGRARDTQYF
cdr3_nt: TGTGCCAGCAGCGTGTCCGGGACTAGCGGGAGGGCCCGGGATACGCAGTATTTT

v_call: TRBV5-1
j_call: TRBJ2-3
clone_size: NA
d_call: NA
cdr3_aa: CASSLVGGSDTQYF
cdr3_nt: TGCGCCAGCAGCTTGGTTGGGGGGTCAGATACGCAGTATTTT

v_call: TRBV28
j_call: TRBJ1-5
clone_size: NA
d_call: NA
cdr3_aa: CASFRNLQPQHF
cdr3_nt: TGTGCCAGCTTCAGAAACCTCCAGCCCCAGCATTTT

v_call: TRBV7-2
j_call: TRBJ2-7
clone_size: once
d_call: NA
cdr3_aa: CASSPEGWSYEQYF
cdr3_nt: TGTGCCAGCAGCCCGGAGGGCTGGTCCTACGAGCAGTACTTC

v_call: TRBV6-5
j_call: TRBJ2-7
clone_size: NA
d_call: NA
cdr3_aa: CASSRAHSYEQYF
cdr3_nt: TGTGCCAGCAGCAGGGCCCACTCCTACGAGCAGTACTTC

v_call: TRBV11-3
j_call: TRBJ2-1
clone_size: once
d_call: TRBD1
cdr3_aa: CASSKTGTGVFDEQFF
cdr3_nt: TGTGCCAGCAGCAAAACCGGGACAGGGGTCTTCGATGAGCAGTTCTTC